Described below is a single T cell receptor beta chain sequence and its context. Germline V lookup: CDR1 SNHLY, CDR2 FYNNEI. This CDR3 contains 15 residues. Unmatched junction bases numbered 3, after V lost 3 bases and J lost 2 bases. This specimen belongs to a study of blood T cell repertoires in COVID-19. Across the whole study: The United States, Italy and Spain supplied acute and convalescent COVID-19 samples.

Donors were grouped by their self-reported clinical history. Under the authors' procedure: Cell counts per sample came from amplifying reference gene primers. Clones were sequenced by immunoSEQ multiplex PCR, and TCRdb holds only the in-frame ones, with some missing. V and J calls and clone size come straight from that table; D and trimming were deduced from the DNA. This table holds some 350,000 clones, roughly 84% found once. The TCR sequence derives from a woman aged 30 to 39 who had recovered from COVID-19. J is TRBJ2-5 and V is TRBV2, with TRBD2 identical over 10 bases. The source material was PBMCs or T cells enriched from blood (not recorded which). CDR3 loop: CASSEASGGQETQYF. Here the CDR3 DNA reads TGTGCCAGCAGTGAGGCTAGCGGGGGACAAGAGACCCAGTACTTC.